The source of this T cell receptor (beta chain) is a study of CD8+ T cells in alopecia areata. RNA extraction and reverse transcription yielded cDNA as sequencing template. Libraries were prepared by immunoSEQ multiplex PCR; TCRdb keeps only in-frame clonotypes and omits some of them. The table includes about 150,000 clones, around 54% detected once. On this clone itself: Its antigen is still unknown.

Whole-study findings and limits: Lesional tissue from the scalp (especially in alopecia totalis/universalis) showed higher clonality than normal scalp.

The CDR3 is 14 residues long. The V and J ends lost 0 bases and 6 bases respectively, with 14 bases between them. CDR1 and CDR2 from the germline V gene are GTSNPN and SVGIG (reference sequence). The clonotype originates from a human donor in good health. Sequences were obtained from CD4+ T cells sorted from blood. The chain recombines TRBV30 with TRBJ1-1; D unclear. CDR3 bases: TGTGCCTGGAGTGTAATCAGTCTTGGTGCTGAAGCTTTCTTT. Translation gives CAWSVISLGAEAFF.